This entry lists 2 T cell receptor beta chains sequenced from one sample in a study of vaccination and CD4 T cells after COVID-19. Once obtained from cultured CD4+ T cells, the DNA was sequenced using the Oncomine TCR Beta short-read assay. TCRdb processed the PCR reads anew with MiXCR; each CDR3 protein has one entry. The table has roughly 13,000 distinct CDR3 sequences, roughly 29% seen once. Their antigen targets remain unknown. This sample's treatment: roughly 11-day PBMC culture with coronavirus spike peptide pools or control peptides (ViraFEST assay). Sequencing was performed on CD4+ T cells from blood, cultured in vitro, taken before SARS-CoV-2 vaccination. The source is a human donor who received a COVID-19 vaccine.

This clonotype has just a few counts. This chain joins TRBV7-8 and TRBJ1-1; the D is unclear. In germline, CDR1 is SGHVS, CDR2 FQNEAQ. This CDR3 spans 16 amino acids. V was pared by 1 base and J by 6 bases, with 18 bases between. The CDR3 reads CASSLVTFRPGAEAFF. The CDR3 DNA reads as TGTGCCAGCAGCTTAGTAACCTTCCGACCTGGGGCTGAAGCTTTCTTT.

In nucleotides, the CDR3 is TGTGCCAGCACCGGACAGGGCTACGGGGAGCTGTTTTTT. Residues: CASTGQGYGELFF. The chain carries TRBV6-1 and TRBJ2-2; 8 positions agree with TRBD1. Trimming took 7 bases from V and 7 from J; bases not matched to a gene: 5. The CDR3 extends over 13 amino acids. Germline-derived CDR1 and CDR2 are MNHNS and SASEGT.